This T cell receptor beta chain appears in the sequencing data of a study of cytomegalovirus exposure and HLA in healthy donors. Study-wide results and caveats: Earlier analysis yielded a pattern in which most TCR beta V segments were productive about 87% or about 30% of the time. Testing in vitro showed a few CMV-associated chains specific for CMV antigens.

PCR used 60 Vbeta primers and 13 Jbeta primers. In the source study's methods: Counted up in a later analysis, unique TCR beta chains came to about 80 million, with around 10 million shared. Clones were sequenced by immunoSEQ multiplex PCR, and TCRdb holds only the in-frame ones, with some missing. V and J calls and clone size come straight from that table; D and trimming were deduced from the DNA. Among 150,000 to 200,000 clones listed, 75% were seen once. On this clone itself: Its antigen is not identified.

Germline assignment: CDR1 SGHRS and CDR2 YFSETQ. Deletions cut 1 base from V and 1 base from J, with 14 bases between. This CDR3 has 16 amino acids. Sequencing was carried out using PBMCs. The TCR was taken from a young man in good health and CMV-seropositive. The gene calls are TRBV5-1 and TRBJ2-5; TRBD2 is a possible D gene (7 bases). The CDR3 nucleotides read TGCGCCAGCAGCTTGTGGGGGCTAGCGGCCCAAGAGACCCAGTACTTC. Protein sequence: CASSLWGLAAQETQYF.